The source of this T cell receptor (beta chain) is a study of shared clonotypes between healthy human individuals. Study-level background: The cohort had a couple of women and a few men, ages 18 to 49. Study results and limitations: Across subsets, estimated richness was generally greater for naive than for memory populations. Measured sharing among donors was expected to vary with sequencing depth.

The assay was run at deep level. The data were produced by immunoSEQ multiplex PCR, yet TCRdb's version contains in-frame clones alone and is incomplete. This repertoire shows 660,000 or so clones, roughly 96% found once; its top ten account for about 0.12%. Germline V gene sequence: CDR1 MDHEN, CDR2 SYDVKM. The V and J ends lost 7 bases and 2 bases respectively, with 21 bases between them. This CDR3 has 16 amino acids. With regard to this clone: No antigen is known for it.

Selected positively for CCR7 and CD45RO-negative, naive CD8 cells excluded terminally differentiated effector memory CD45RA+ cells. The rearrangement joins TRBV28 to TRBJ2-7; perhaps TRBD2 as D (6 bases). The clonotype comes from a woman aged 30 to 39 in good health. The sequenced sample consisted of naive CD8+ T cells sorted from blood. DNA of the CDR3: TGTGCCAGCATCTCTCACCTGGGAGCGGGCACCTACGAGCAGTACTTC. Translation: CASISHLGAGTYEQYF.